The rows below give T cell receptor beta chains drawn from one sample of a study of cytomegalovirus exposure and HLA in healthy donors. Sequenced by immunoSEQ multiplex PCR; TCRdb stores in-frame clones only, minus some. This table holds 150,000 to 200,000 clones, roughly 80% found once. The sample consisted of PBMCs. These receptors were taken from a woman aged 40 to 55 in good health and CMV-seropositive. CDR3s include the opening cysteine and the closing phenylalanine or tryptophan. Each record gives: D gene, J gene, CDR3 length, V gene, CDR3 protein. A D gene is named only where the DNA matches it firmly.

.	TRBJ2-1	13	TRBV7-3	CASSADSYNEQFF
TRBD1	TRBJ1-4	14	TRBV10-3	CAISPQGGGEKLFF
TRBD2	TRBJ2-7	16	TRBV4-3	CASSQTSGRNPYEQYF
.	TRBJ2-2	14	TRBV18	CASSPTQNTGELFF
TRBD2	TRBJ2-1	14	TRBV5-1	CASSSQQRESAQFF
.	TRBJ2-3	15	TRBV25-1	CASSPYGKGTDTQYF
TRBD1	TRBJ2-1	12	TRBV7-9	CASRTGVSEQFF
TRBD1	TRBJ1-1	14	TRBV5-6	CASSLVTGDTEAFF
TRBD1	TRBJ2-1	12	TRBV19	CASSIRTGDQFF
TRBD1	TRBJ1-4	17	TRBV7-6	CASSLRTGDQLNEKLFF
.	TRBJ1-2	14	TRBV27	CASSWSEGYGGYTF
TRBD2	TRBJ2-5	17	TRBV7-8	CASSLGGRGEVPETQYF
.	TRBJ1-1	12	TRBV11-1	CASSPTGLGAFF
TRBD2	TRBJ2-1	18	TRBV10-3	CAISEQVIVAGGRNEQFF
.	TRBJ2-7	16	TRBV7-9	CASTVWGTEISYEQYF
TRBD1	TRBJ1-5	15	TRBV27	CASSFSGGLNQPQHF
.	TRBJ2-7	15	TRBV2	CASSPLQGSFYEQYF